This T cell receptor beta chain was recorded in a study of B cell selection in AIRE deficiency. This table comes from immunoSEQ multiplex PCR, and its TCRdb copy is limited to in-frame clones, with some not included. This sample yields some 14,000 clones, of which 85% to 95% are seen a single time; approximately 1.1% belongs to the top ten. This clone has more than one count but fewer than ten. Regulatory T cells were sorted as CD4+CD25hiCD127low/negative cells. Material: Tregs sorted from PBMCs. The origin of this receptor is a human donor with AIRE deficiency.

CDR3 in DNA: TGTGCCAGCAGCGTAGGTGGAGTCACAGATACGCAGTATTTT. This encodes CASSVGGVTDTQYF. This rearrangement joins TRBV9 to TRBJ2-3; no definite D call. The length of the CDR3 is 14 residues. Germline-derived CDR1 and CDR2 are SGDLS and YYNGEE. Trimming shortened V by 0 bases and J by 2 bases, and 7 bases separated the two germline ends.